A single sample gave rise to the 15 T cell receptor beta chains below, sequenced in a study of shared clonotypes between healthy human individuals. Data came from immunoSEQ multiplex PCR; TCRdb stores just in-frame clones and leaves some out. The profile shows about half a million clones, about 84% of them singletons. The specimen was PBMCs. The receptors stem from a woman aged 35 to 49 in good health. Some clones in this sample may be carry-over from other donors' samples.

This clone was picked up a small number of times. The chain has TRBV30 and TRBJ1-4, with D unclear. There are 13 residues in the CDR3. V was cut by 1 base and J by 8 bases, with 11 bases left in between. Germline V gene data show CDR1 as GTSNPN and CDR2 as SVGIG (reference sequence). CDR3 nucleotides: TGTGCCTGGAGTGAAGGGTTGGAGGAAAAACTGTTTTTT. The encoded protein is CAWSEGLEEKLFF. The full variable domain, rest sourced from reference TRBV30 and TRBJ1-4, is SQTIHQWPATLVQPVGSPLSLECTVEGTSNPNLYWYRQAAGRGLQLLFYSVGIGQISSEVPQNLSASRPQDRQFILSSKKLLLSDSGFYLCAWSEGLEEKLFFGSGTQLSVL.

With respect to this clone: This probably arose from a read error, given a far larger clone one base away. This sequence joins TRBV4-1 and TRBJ2-7; D may be TRBD1 or TRBD2 (5 bases each). Trimming removed 2 bases from V and 3 bases from J, with 14 bases in between. CDR1 is MGHRA, CDR2 YSYEKL, per germline. The CDR3 runs to 15 residues. The CDR3: CASSQQGARYYEQYF. The CDR3, as DNA: TGCGCCAGCAGCCAACAGGGAGCTCGCTACTACGAGCAGTACTTC.

The genes are TRBV2 and TRBJ2-7; the match to TRBD2 covers 7 bases. Looked up from germline, CDR1 is SNHLY and CDR2 is FYNNEI. V was clipped by 6 bases and J by 7 bases; unmatched bases: 12. The CDR3 sequence is 14 residues long. The CDR3 sequence: CASSLREERREQYF. The CDR3 nucleotides are TGTGCCAGCAGCCTCCGGGAGGAGAGGAGGGAGCAGTACTTC. The variable domain in full, with the rest retrieved from reference TRBV2 and TRBJ2-7, is EPEVTQTPSHQVTQMGQEVILRCVPISNHLYFYWYRQILGQKVEFLVSFYNNEISEKSEIFDDQFSVERPDGSNFTLKIRSTKLEDSAMYFCASSLREERREQYFGPGTRLTVT.

In this sample, this clone turned up once. V usage is TRBV2 and J usage is TRBJ2-4; no clear D. CDR1 SNHLY and CDR2 FYNNEI come from the germline V gene. The CDR3 length is 11 residues. Deletions cut 8 bases from V and 6 bases from J, with 8 bases between. CDR3 coding DNA: TGTGCCAGCCTGGGCCCAAACATTCAGTACTTC. Protein sequence: CASLGPNIQYF. The variable domain in full, completed from reference TRBV2 and TRBJ2-4, reads EPEVTQTPSHQVTQMGQEVILRCVPISNHLYFYWYRQILGQKVEFLVSFYNNEISEKSEIFDDQFSVERPDGSNFTLKIRSTKLEDSAMYFCASLGPNIQYFGAGTRLSVL.

This rearrangement joins TRBV2 to TRBJ2-1; D gene uncertain. Trimming pared 7 bases from V and 4 bases from J, leaving 11 bases between. The length of the CDR3 is 13 residues. Germline V gene sequence: CDR1 SNHLY, CDR2 FYNNEI. The CDR3 sequence: CASTTMGYNEQFF. DNA for the CDR3: TGTGCCAGCACTACAATGGGGTACAATGAGCAGTTCTTC.

The gene calls are TRBV10-3 and TRBJ2-7; D is uncertain. In germline, CDR1 is ENHRY, CDR2 SYGVKD. V lost 3 bases and J lost 4, with 4 bases in between. The CDR3 loop spans 11 amino acids. CDR3 sequence (DNA): TGTGCCATCAGTGACACTTACGAGCAGTACTTC. It codes for CAISDTYEQYF.

With regard to this clone: This sequence is one base from a far larger clone and is likely a read error. CDR3 bases: TGTGCCAGCAGCTTTAGCTGCTACGAGCAGTACTTC. It translates to CASSFSCYEQYF. V usage is TRBV5-4 and J usage is TRBJ2-7; D is uncertain. The CDR3 has 12 amino acids. Germline values: CDR1 SGHNT, CDR2 YYREEE (reference sequence). Trimming took off 2 bases at V and 3 bases at J, with 6 bases between the two ends.

With regard to this clone: With only one base between it and a far larger clone, this is likely a read error. V is TRBV6-5 and J is TRBJ2-5; TRBD1 matches at 7 bases. This CDR3 spans 16 amino acids. Germline CDR1 MNHEY, CDR2 SVGAGI. Trimming removed 4 bases from V and 5 bases from J; junction bases left unmatched: 13. For the CDR3, the DNA is TGTGCCAGCAGTTCCCCAAAGGGGACAGCTTTGGAGACCCAGTACTTC. Translating gives CASSSPKGTALETQYF.

Turning to this clone: A far larger clone lies a single base away; this is likely a read error. This same CDR3 is encoded by further DNA sequences in the sample. The genes are TRBV27 and TRBJ1-1; D is perhaps TRBD1 (5 bases). In germline, CDR1 is MNHEY, CDR2 SMNVEV (reference sequence). This CDR3 spans 15 amino acids. The CDR3 DNA sequence: TGTGCTAGCAGTTTATCATGGGGCTTCAACACTGAAGCTTTCTTT. It encodes CASSLSWGFNTEAFF.

As DNA, the CDR3 is TGTGCCAGCAGTTTACCTACCTCAACTAGGGGCGCGGTCAATGAAGCTTTCTTT. This translates into CASSLPTSTRGAVNEAFF. The rearrangement joins TRBV28 to TRBJ1-1; weak D call: TRBD1 (5 bases). The germline CDR1 and CDR2 sequences are MDHEN and SYDVKM. The CDR3 covers 18 residues. Trimming pared 2 bases from V and 7 bases from J, leaving 26 bases between.

The chain is built from TRBV5-1 and TRBJ2-1; D ambiguous. Per the germline V gene, CDR1 is SGHRS and CDR2 is YFSETQ. CDR3 length equals 11 residues. V was clipped by 0 bases and J by 10 bases, with 5 bases between them. Written as DNA, the CDR3 is TGCGCCAGCAGCTTGGAGGCGGAGCAGTTCTTC. It codes for CASSLEAEQFF.

The CDR3 DNA is TGTGCCAGCAGCGCGATGACAGGGAACACTGAAGCTTTCTTT. Translation: CASSAMTGNTEAFF. The rearrangement joins TRBV7-6 to TRBJ1-1; possibly TRBD1 for D (6 bases). There are 14 residues in the CDR3. The germline V gene has CDR1 SGHVS and CDR2 FNYEAQ. Trimming stripped 5 bases from V and 1 base from J, with 11 bases between. Variable domain in full (rest from reference TRBV7-6 and TRBJ1-1): GAGVSQSPRYKVTKRGQDVALRCDPISGHVSLYWYRQALGQGPEFLTYFNYEAQQDKSGLPNDRFSAERPEGSISTLTIQRTEQRDSAMYRCASSAMTGNTEAFFGQGTRLTVV.

V and J are TRBV19 and TRBJ2-7; weak D call: TRBD2 (6 bases). Germline V gives CDR1 LNHDA, CDR2 SQIVND (reference sequence). The CDR3 extends over 16 amino acids. Trimming shortened V by 3 bases and J by 3 bases, and 18 bases separated the two germline ends. The DNA for the CDR3 is TGTGCCAGTAGTATGAGGTCTGGAGGGCCGGTCTACGAGCAGTACTTC. Protein sequence: CASSMRSGGPVYEQYF.

In regard to this clone: A far larger clone lies a single base away; this is likely a read error. Distinct nucleotide sequences in the sample also encode this CDR3. The chain joins TRBV2 to TRBJ2-7, with D perhaps TRBD2 (5 bases). CDR1 and CDR2 (germline): SNHLY, FYNNEI. There are 14 residues in the CDR3. CDR3 protein: CASSEAGSSYEQYF. The CDR3 region has the DNA TGTGCCAGCAGTGAGGCGGGTAGCTCCTATGAGCAGTACTTC.

This clone was seen just once. This sequence joins TRBV11-2 and TRBJ2-5; no definite D call. CDR3 size: 15 residues. Germline assignment: CDR1 SGHAT and CDR2 FQNNGV. With 7 bases removed from V and 2 bases from J, the gap between germline ends came to 17 bases. Written as DNA, the CDR3 is TGTGCCAGCACCCCCTCCGAGCGAAAACAAGAGACCCAGTACTTC. This translates into CASTPSERKQETQYF.